The 27 T cell receptor beta chains given below trace back to one sample, sequenced in a study of T cells after posttransplantation cyclophosphamide. Cyclophosphamide on days +3 and +4 followed busulfan-fludarabine conditioning and a marrow graft. Sequencing was performed with immunoSEQ multiplex PCR; in TCRdb, only in-frame clones are kept and a portion is missing. The sample includes thousands of clones, over 65% of them seen just once. Sequenced material: PBMCs, taken after allogeneic stem cell transplant with posttransplant cyclophosphamide. All receptors derive from a female patient in her forties or fifties who received an allogeneic stem cell transplant from an unrelated donor, was CMV-positive, and had no GVHD. Some T cells may have originated in the graft donor.

V is TRBV19 and J is TRBJ2-7; maybe TRBD1 (6 bases). In germline, CDR1 is LNHDA, CDR2 SQIVND (reference sequence). Trimming took off 5 bases at V and 2 bases at J, with 16 bases between the two ends. The CDR3 runs 15 residues. In DNA form, the CDR3 reads TGTGCCAGTAGTTCTCGGGACACGTACGCCTACGAGCAGTACTTC. This codes for CASSSRDTYAYEQYF. Full variable domain (remainder filled in from reference TRBV19 and TRBJ2-7): DGGITQSPKYLFRKEGQNVTLSCEQNLNHDAMYWYRQDPGQGLRLIYYSQIVNDFQKGDIAEGYSVSREKKESFPLTVTSAQKNPTAFYLCASSSRDTYAYEQYFGPGTRLTVT.

The chain combines TRBV7-6 with TRBJ1-3, with D hard to call. The CDR3 consists of 16 residues. CDR1 and CDR2 (germline): SGHVS, FNYEAQ. The V and J ends lost 1 base and 0 bases respectively, with 10 bases between them. CDR3 in DNA: TGTGCCAGCAGCTTAGTTCCCTCGGGCTCTGGAAACACCATATATTTT. Translation: CASSLVPSGSGNTIYF.

The chain carries TRBV5-4 and TRBJ1-4; the D is unclear. Trimming stripped 4 bases from V and 0 bases from J, with 7 bases between. The CDR3 is 14 residues long. Germline V gene data show CDR1 as SGHNT and CDR2 as YYREEE (reference sequence). CDR3 bases: TGTGCCAGCAGCGAGGAGGCAACTAATGAAAAACTGTTTTTT. It codes for CASSEEATNEKLFF.

The chain combines TRBV19 with TRBJ1-1; TRBD1 agrees at 7 bases. This CDR3 comprises 15 residues. The trim removed 7 bases at V and 4 bases at J, leaving 12 bases unmatched. CDR1 is LNHDA, CDR2 SQIVND, per germline (reference sequence). The DNA of the CDR3 is TGTGCCAGTACCAGAAGAGGGGGCGCGGGCACTGAAGCTTTCTTT. The encoded protein is CASTRRGGAGTEAFF.

V is TRBV5-1 and J is TRBJ2-2; 9 bases are a match to TRBD2. Germline assignment: CDR1 SGHRS and CDR2 YFSETQ. The CDR3 extends over 15 amino acids. The ends lost 0 bases at V and 7 bases at J; junction bases unmatched: 4. The CDR3 DNA reads as TGCGCCAGCAGCTTGGGCGGGGGGGCCGTCGGGGAGCTGTTTTTT. Amino acids: CASSLGGGAVGELFF.

V usage is TRBV9 and J usage is TRBJ2-5, with 12 bases matching TRBD2. This CDR3 has 16 residues. The trim removed 0 bases at V and 4 bases at J, leaving 4 bases unmatched. CDR1 and CDR2 from the germline V gene are SGDLS and YYNGEE. The DNA of the CDR3 is TGTGCCAGCAGCGTAGGATCTAGCGGGGGGGGAGAGACCCAGTACTTC. This codes for CASSVGSSGGGETQYF.

V usage is TRBV6-5 and J usage is TRBJ2-5, with TRBD2 matching over 8 bases. CDR1 is MNHEY and CDR2 is SVGAGI in the germline V gene. V dropped 2 bases and J dropped 5; count of bases not matched to a gene: 4. The CDR3 loop spans 14 amino acids. CDR3: CASSYRERGETQYF. CDR3 nucleotide sequence: TGTGCCAGCAGTTACCGTGAGCGGGGGGAGACCCAGTACTTC.

This clone was found once. The V gene is TRBV5-1, the J gene TRBJ2-7; the match to TRBD1 covers 10 bases. The CDR3 length is 14 residues. V lost 3 bases to trimming and J lost 6 bases; unmatched junction nucleotides: 6. In germline, CDR1 is SGHRS, CDR2 YFSETQ. In DNA form, the CDR3 reads TGCGCCAGCAGCTCGACAGGGGGCTCTATCGAGCAGTACTTC. The encoded protein is CASSSTGGSIEQYF.

The CDR3 DNA reads as TGTGCCAGCAGCGTAGGACAGGGCGGGGCCGGGGAGCTGTTTTTT. Translation: CASSVGQGGAGELFF. This chain connects TRBV9 to TRBJ2-2; tentative D call: TRBD1 (7 bases). Trimming pared 0 bases from V and 6 bases from J, leaving 12 bases between. CDR3 size: 15 residues. Germline-derived CDR1 and CDR2 are SGDLS and YYNGEE.

This rearrangement joins TRBV5-6 to TRBJ1-2; D unresolved. The V and J ends lost 4 bases and 0 bases respectively, with 13 bases between them. The CDR3 is made up of 15 amino acids. Germline CDR1 is SGHDT and CDR2 is YYEEEE. CDR3 nucleotide sequence: TGTGCCAGCAGCCCATACCCGGGGTCTAACTATGGCTACACCTTC. It codes for CASSPYPGSNYGYTF.

This clone was counted a few times. The chain employs TRBV5-4 and TRBJ2-5, with 11 bases lining up with TRBD2. V lost 4 bases to trimming and J lost 6 bases; unmatched junction nucleotides: 5. The CDR3 sequence is 14 residues long. Germline assignment: CDR1 SGHNT and CDR2 YYREEE (reference sequence). The CDR3 region is CASSVAGGPKTQYF. In nucleotides, the CDR3 is TGTGCCAGCAGCGTAGCGGGGGGGCCCAAGACCCAGTACTTC.

J is TRBJ2-3 and V is TRBV4-3, with 14 nucleotides matching TRBD2. There are 20 residues in the CDR3. Germline values: CDR1 LGHNA, CDR2 YSLEER. J lost 3 bases, V lost 1 base, and 12 bases had no gene match. CDR3 sequence reads: CASSQGGLAGGTSGTDTQYF. CDR3 nucleotide sequence: TGCGCCAGCAGCCAAGGTGGACTAGCGGGGGGTACTAGCGGGACAGATACGCAGTATTTT.

The chain is built from TRBV11-2 and TRBJ2-3; 7 bases are shared with TRBD2. The CDR3 runs 15 residues. V was clipped by 5 bases and J by 1 base; unmatched bases: 6. The germline V gene encodes CDR1 SGHAT and CDR2 FQNNGV. The CDR3 nucleotides are TGTGCCAGCAGCCGGGGGGATCTTCGCACAGATACGCAGTATTTT. Translated, it gives CASSRGDLRTDTQYF.

The V and J genes are TRBV10-3 and TRBJ2-2, with D tentatively TRBD2 (5 bases). The V and J ends lost 0 bases and 4 bases respectively, with 6 bases between them. Germline V gives CDR1 ENHRY, CDR2 SYGVKD. The CDR3 loop spans 14 amino acids. CDR3 sequence: CAISESGSTGELFF. Here the CDR3 DNA reads TGTGCCATCAGTGAGTCTGGGAGCACCGGGGAGCTGTTTTTT.

This sequence joins TRBV12-2 and TRBJ2-1; TRBD2 is the table's D call and was not checked against the DNA. TRBV12-2 has pseudogene status. The CDR3 covers 13 residues. DNA for the CDR3: TGTGCAAGTCGCTCCCCGGCTGGCCGGGTATGGTTCTTC. It yields the protein CASRSPAGRVWFF.

The CDR3 bases are TGTGCCAGCTCGACGGGACAGGTAACCTACGAGCAGTACTTC. Protein sequence: CASSTGQVTYEQYF. J is TRBJ2-7 and V is TRBV18; 8 bases match TRBD1. The ends lost 6 bases at V and 2 bases at J; junction bases unmatched: 6. The germline V gene has CDR1 KGHSH and CDR2 LQKENI. The CDR3 sequence is 14 residues long.

A note on this clone: Compared with germline, one end of the junction differs, possibly owing to a read error. The rearrangement uses TRBV7-9 and TRBJ2-7; 9 nucleotides line up with TRBD2. CDR1 is SEHNR and CDR2 is FQNEAQ in the germline V gene (reference sequence). CDR3 length equals 15 residues. The CDR3 sequence is CASKRTGTSSSEQYF. The DNA for the CDR3 is TGTGCCAGCAAAAGAACCGGGACTAGCTCCTCCGAGCAGTACTTC.

The chain is built from TRBV6-1 and TRBJ2-3; D not certain. V was pared by 8 bases and J by 0 bases, with 15 bases between. Germline values: CDR1 MNHNS, CDR2 SASEGT. This CDR3 spans 15 amino acids. Written as DNA, the CDR3 is TGTGCCAGCCGGTACGGTGCCGCTAGCACAGATACGCAGTATTTT. Translating it yields CASRYGAASTDTQYF.

J is TRBJ2-3 and V is TRBV7-2; 9 bases fit TRBD2. The CDR3 has 16 residues. Germline V gene sequence: CDR1 SGHTA, CDR2 FQGNSA. Trimming took 6 bases from V and 0 from J; bases not matched to a gene: 7. The chain's CDR3 is CASRRPGLASTDTQYF. Written as DNA, the CDR3 is TGTGCCAGCAGAAGACCGGGACTAGCAAGCACAGATACGCAGTATTTT. The variable domain in full, completed from reference TRBV7-2 and TRBJ2-3, reads GAGVSQSPSNKVTEKGKDVELRCDPISGHTALYWYRQSLGQGLEFLIYFQGNSAPDKSGLPSDRFSAERTGGSVSTLTIQRTQQEDSAVYLCASRRPGLASTDTQYFGPGTRLTVL.

This clone has more than one count but fewer than ten. The chain employs TRBV7-9 and TRBJ2-7, with D perhaps TRBD2 (6 bases). The CDR3 has 14 amino acids. Germline values: CDR1 SEHNR, CDR2 FQNEAQ (reference sequence). The V end lost 5 bases, the J end lost 0 bases, and 11 bases lay between the germline ends. The CDR3 DNA reads as TGTGCCAGCAGCAAGGACGGGAGCTCCTACGAGCAGTACTTC. It encodes CASSKDGSSYEQYF.

This chain connects TRBV19 to TRBJ1-6; a weak D match, TRBD1 (5 bases). The CDR3 contains 15 residues. In germline, CDR1 is LNHDA, CDR2 SQIVND (reference sequence). The V and J ends lost 5 bases and 3 bases respectively, with 11 bases between them. CDR3 in amino acids: CASSPRGYYNSPLHF. In nucleotides, the CDR3 is TGTGCCAGTAGTCCCCGGGGGTACTATAATTCACCCCTCCACTTT.

The V call is TRBV19, the J call TRBJ2-3; maybe TRBD2 (6 bases). This CDR3 spans 13 amino acids. Germline lookup yields CDR1 LNHDA and CDR2 SQIVND (reference sequence). With 6 bases removed from V and 4 bases from J, the gap between germline ends came to 11 bases. The chain's CDR3 is CASSPTRADTQYF. Written as DNA, the CDR3 is TGTGCCAGTAGCCCGACTAGGGCAGATACGCAGTATTTT.

Worth noting for this clone: The same CDR3 arises from other DNA sequences in this sample as well. This chain joins TRBV9 and TRBJ1-3; 7 bases are a match to TRBD1. Germline CDR1 is SGDLS and CDR2 is YYNGEE. The CDR3 sequence is 16 residues long. V shed 3 bases, J shed 2 bases, and the junction held 8 bases outside the gene matches. In DNA form, the CDR3 reads TGTGCCAGCAGCGCGCCGCAGAGGGGGCCTGGAAACACCATATATTTT. Protein product: CASSAPQRGPGNTIYF.

DNA for the CDR3: TGTGCCAGCTCAGCCAACAGGGCCTCGTCATCCTACGAGCAGTACTTC. Translating gives CASSANRASSSYEQYF. The rearrangement uses TRBV18 and TRBJ2-7; maybe TRBD1 (6 bases). With 5 bases removed from V and 1 base from J, the gap between germline ends came to 18 bases. The CDR3 has 16 residues. Germline V gene data show CDR1 as KGHSH and CDR2 as LQKENI.

V gene TRBV29-1 combines with J gene TRBJ2-5; 8 nucleotides align to TRBD1. Germline lookup yields CDR1 SQVTM and CDR2 ANQGSEA. The J segment lost 5 bases and the V segment lost 4 bases, leaving 6 bases of the junction unmatched. The CDR3 spans 13 residues. The chain's CDR3 is CSVGDRGRETQYF. The CDR3 bases are TGCAGCGTTGGCGACAGGGGTCGGGAGACCCAGTACTTC. The full variable domain, rest sourced from reference TRBV29-1 and TRBJ2-5, is SAVISQKPSRDICQRGTSLTIQCQVDSQVTMMFWYRQQPGQSLTLIATANQGSEATYESGFVIDKFPISRPNLTFSTLTVSNMSPEDSSIYLCSVGDRGRETQYFGPGTRLLVL.

The genes are TRBV7-9 and TRBJ2-7, with TRBD1 matching over 8 bases. Per the germline V gene, CDR1 is SEHNR and CDR2 is FQNEAQ (reference sequence). The trim removed 1 base at V and 3 bases at J, leaving 2 bases unmatched. The CDR3 covers 14 residues. The CDR3 sequence: CASSLGQGIYEQYF. The CDR3 nucleotides read TGTGCCAGCAGCTTAGGACAGGGGATCTACGAGCAGTACTTC.

The V call is TRBV18, the J call TRBJ2-3; TRBD2 matches 7 bases. The germline CDR1 and CDR2 sequences are KGHSH and LQKENI. Trimming took 0 bases from V and 4 from J; bases not matched to a gene: 1. The CDR3 extends over 14 amino acids. For the CDR3, the DNA is TGTGCCAGCTCACCACCGACTAGCCCAGATACGCAGTATTTT. As protein: CASSPPTSPDTQYF.